This entry lists 12 T cell receptor beta chains sequenced from one sample in a study of graft-versus-host responses after intestinal transplantation. Profiled with immunoSEQ multiplex PCR; TCRdb holds only in-frame clones, not every one. The sample lists 9,000 to 13,000 clones, about 80% occurring once. Graft specimens yielded both intraepithelial and lamina propria lymphocytes. The material was ileum tissue, obtained 23 days after intestinal transplant. These receptors all stem from a human patient who received an intestinal transplant, so some T cells may come from the graft donor.

Only a few counts were recorded for this clone. V is TRBV7-9 and J is TRBJ1-1; no definite D call. The CDR3 covers 13 residues. The V gene lost 5 bases and the J gene lost 5 bases, with 12 bases spanning the gap. Germline V gives CDR1 SEHNR, CDR2 FQNEAQ (reference sequence). The CDR3 spells CASSPDLRTEAFF. CDR3 nucleotides: TGTGCCAGCAGCCCAGATCTTAGAACTGAAGCTTTCTTT.

The rearrangement joins TRBV18 to TRBJ1-3, with D unresolved. The CDR3 runs 16 residues. Germline-derived CDR1 and CDR2 are KGHSH and LQKENI. V was shortened by 3 bases and J by 2 bases, with 14 bases between the two germline ends. The DNA of the CDR3 is TGTGCCAGCTCACCCAGCAGATCCTATACTGGAAACACCATATATTTT. Translation gives CASSPSRSYTGNTIYF.

By share of the sample, this clone is medium-sized (0.01 to 0.1%). The chain couples TRBV4-1 to TRBJ2-7; unclear D gene. V was trimmed by 3 bases and J by 0 bases, leaving 3 bases between them. This CDR3 region has 12 residues. CDR1 is MGHRA, CDR2 YSYEKL, per germline. CDR3 loop: CASSHSSYEQYF. Here the CDR3 DNA reads TGCGCCAGCAGCCACAGCTCCTACGAGCAGTACTTC.

In its sample, this clone was seen a few times. The chain uses TRBV11-2 and TRBJ2-2; no clear D. The germline V gene encodes CDR1 SGHAT and CDR2 FQNNGV. With 7 bases removed from V and 8 bases from J, the gap between germline ends came to 8 bases. The CDR3 covers 11 residues. CDR3 sequence reads: CASTRPGELFF. CDR3 bases: TGTGCCAGCACCCGCCCGGGGGAGCTGTTTTTT.

CDR3 coding DNA: TGTGCCAGCAGCTTAAAAGGAGACTCTGGGGCCAACGTCCTGACTTTC. Amino acid sequence: CASSLKGDSGANVLTF. The V and J genes are TRBV7-4 and TRBJ2-6; no firm D call. V was clipped by 2 bases and J by 0 bases, with 8 bases between them. Germline loops: CDR1 SGHVT, CDR2 SQSDAQ. This CDR3 comprises 16 residues.

This rearrangement joins TRBV28 to TRBJ1-2; 7 bases map to TRBD1. The CDR3 loop spans 18 amino acids. The V gene's germline CDR1 is MDHEN and CDR2 SYDVKM. J was trimmed by 1 base and V by 4 bases; bases with no gene match: 15. In DNA form, the CDR3 reads TGTGCCAGCAGTTCCCAGGACAGGTTTAGTTCTTTTAACTATGGCTACACCTTC. This translates into CASSSQDRFSSFNYGYTF.

This chain links TRBV19 with TRBJ1-2; weak D call: TRBD1 (5 bases). Trimming left V 3 bases short and J 4 bases short, with 12 bases between. Looked up from germline, CDR1 is LNHDA and CDR2 is SQIVND (reference sequence). The CDR3 loop spans 14 amino acids. The CDR3 DNA reads TGTGCCAGTAGTATCGTGCAGGGAGCCTATGGCTACACCTTC. It is translated as CASSIVQGAYGYTF.

The V and J genes are TRBV4-3 and TRBJ2-1, with 8 bases lining up with TRBD1. This CDR3 is 12 amino acids long. V was clipped by 3 bases and J by 10 bases; unmatched bases: 2. From germline, CDR1 is LGHNA and CDR2 YSLEER. The CDR3 region has the DNA TGCGCCAGCAGCCAGACAGGGGACGAGCAGTTCTTC. Translation: CASSQTGDEQFF.

This clone was seen a single time. The V and J genes are TRBV6-5 and TRBJ1-1, with D possibly matching TRBD1 (6 bases). The CDR3 is 15 residues long. Per germline, CDR1 MNHEY and CDR2 SVGAGI. V lost 0 bases, J lost 3 bases, and 11 bases lay in between. In DNA form, the CDR3 reads TGTGCCAGCAGTTACTCACAGGGTCTGTACACTGAAGCTTTCTTT. Protein: CASSYSQGLYTEAFF.

The V call is TRBV11-1, the J call TRBJ1-2; TRBD1 aligns across 10 bases. Germline CDR1 and CDR2: SGHAT and FQDESV (reference sequence). The CDR3 extends over 15 amino acids. V dropped 6 bases and J dropped 3; count of bases not matched to a gene: 7. CDR3 DNA sequence: TGTGCCAGCAGTTTGACAGGGGGCGCTGACTATGGCTACACCTTC. Translating gives CASSLTGGADYGYTF.

This chain uses TRBV7-8 with TRBJ2-2; 7 bases are a match to TRBD2. After removal of 5 bases from V and 0 bases from J, the junction contained 0 bases not matched to a gene. CDR1 and CDR2 (germline): SGHVS, FQNEAQ. The CDR3 is made up of 14 amino acids. CDR3 sequence: CASSGTTNTGELFF. The CDR3 DNA reads as TGTGCCAGCAGCGGGACTACGAACACCGGGGAGCTGTTTTTT.

V and J are TRBV25-1 and TRBJ1-1; the D gene is possibly TRBD1 (6 bases). Germline values: CDR1 MGHDK, CDR2 SYGVNS. Trimming stripped 2 bases from V and 1 base from J, with 14 bases between. The CDR3 covers 16 residues. The CDR3 is CASSEPGTIGNTEAFF. As DNA, the CDR3 is TGTGCCAGCAGTGAACCCGGGACAATCGGGAACACTGAAGCTTTCTTT.